A single sample gave rise to the 11 T cell receptor beta chains below, sequenced in a study of T cell responses to AZD1222 COVID-19 vaccine. Data came from immunoSEQ multiplex PCR; TCRdb stores just in-frame clones and leaves some out. The data show 140,000 or so clones, with nearly 90% seen just once and about 4.9% held by the top ten. The sequences come from peripheral blood, collected 28 days after the second dose of the MenACWY control vaccine. The source of these receptors is an adult who received the MenACWY meningococcal vaccine as a control.

V and J are TRBV6-6 and TRBJ2-1; 7 bases are shared with TRBD2. CDR1 is MNHNY and CDR2 is SVGAGI in the germline V gene (reference sequence). J lost 0 bases, V lost 8 bases, and 7 bases had no gene match. CDR3 length equals 15 residues. As DNA, the CDR3 is TGTGCCAGCGTACCGGGCGGGAGCTCCTACAATGAGCAGTTCTTC. This codes for CASVPGGSSYNEQFF.

This CDR3 is CASSQSVGTSYLPQHF. In DNA form, the CDR3 reads TGTGCCAGCAGCCAAAGTGTGGGGACCTCTTATCTGCCCCAGCATTTT. The rearrangement uses TRBV4-2 and TRBJ1-5; D may be TRBD1 (5 bases). CDR3 size: 16 residues. Germline CDR1 reads LGHNA; CDR2 reads YNFKEQ. V was cut by 2 bases and J by 9 bases, with 20 bases left in between.

The rearrangement joins TRBV5-1 to TRBJ2-1, with 11 bases aligning to TRBD2. Per germline, CDR1 SGHRS and CDR2 YFSETQ. With 5 bases clipped from V and 8 bases from J, the junction kept 3 bases outside the gene matches. The CDR3 loop spans 13 amino acids. Here the CDR3 DNA reads TGCGCCAGCAGGACTAGCGGGAAAGATGAGCAGTTCTTC. It encodes CASRTSGKDEQFF. Based on the CDR3 plus reference TRBV5-1 and TRBJ2-1, the full variable domain is KAGVTQTPRYLIKTRGQQVTLSCSPISGHRSVSWYQQTPGQGLQFLFEYFSETQRNKGNFPGRFSGRQFSNSRSEMNVSTLELGDSALYLCASRTSGKDEQFFGPGTRLTVL.

The chain carries TRBV9 and TRBJ2-3; TRBD2 aligns across 9 bases. V lost 5 bases to trimming and J lost 0 bases; unmatched junction nucleotides: 4. Germline assignment: CDR1 SGDLS and CDR2 YYNGEE. CDR3 length: 15 amino acids. In nucleotides, the CDR3 is TGTGCCAGCAGTGAAACTAGCGGGAGCACAGATACGCAGTATTTT. This codes for CASSETSGSTDTQYF.

The chain is built from TRBV5-1 and TRBJ2-2; TRBD1 matches 9 bases. This CDR3 region has 18 residues. CDR1 and CDR2 (germline): SGHRS, YFSETQ. V shed 0 bases, J shed 3 bases, and the junction held 9 bases outside the gene matches. The CDR3 here is CASSLVAPGQGDTGELFF. Written as DNA, the CDR3 is TGCGCCAGCAGCTTGGTAGCCCCGGGACAGGGCGACACCGGGGAGCTGTTTTTT.

The chain joins TRBV13 to TRBJ1-6, with D perhaps matching TRBD1 (5 bases). V dropped 0 bases and J dropped 8 bases, with 11 bases sitting between them. The CDR3 runs to 15 residues. CDR1 is PRHDT, CDR2 FYEKMQ, per germline (reference sequence). CDR3 bases: TGTGCCAGCAGCTTAGGGCAGGGCCAACATTCACCCCTCCACTTT. Protein: CASSLGQGQHSPLHF.

This rearrangement joins TRBV3-1 (or the pseudogene TRBV3-2) to TRBJ1-2; 9 bases are a match to TRBD1. This CDR3 has 12 residues. Germline lookup yields CDR1 LGHDT and CDR2 YNNKEL (reference sequence). V lost 2 bases and J lost 14; bases outside the gene matches: 6. The CDR3 nucleotides read TGTGCCAGCAGCCAAAACAGGGGGCGCGGGACCTTC. Its translation is CASSQNRGRGTF.

The chain couples TRBV25-1 to TRBJ1-5; TRBD1 might be the D (6 bases). The V end was cut by 2 bases, the J end by 5 bases, with 13 bases between. CDR1 is MGHDK and CDR2 is SYGVNS in the germline V gene. The CDR3 consists of 15 residues. CDR3 DNA: TGTGCCAGCAGTGAAGTCGAGGGGGGGGATCAGCCCCAGCATTTT. As protein: CASSEVEGGDQPQHF.

The J gene is TRBJ1-3, the V gene TRBV11-3; D is unclear. The CDR3 length is 14 residues. The germline CDR1 and CDR2 sequences are SGHNT and YENEEA. V lost 0 bases and J 0 bases, leaving 3 bases between the germline ends. CDR3 sequence: CASSLDPSGNTIYF. DNA for the CDR3: TGTGCCAGCAGCTTAGATCCCTCTGGAAACACCATATATTTT. Full variable domain (remainder filled in from reference TRBV11-3 and TRBJ1-3): EAGVVQSPRYKIIEKKQPVAFWCNPISGHNTLYWYLQNLGQGPELLIRYENEEAVDDSQLPKDRFSAERLKGVDSTLKIQPAELGDSAVYLCASSLDPSGNTIYFGEGSWLTVV.

As DNA, the CDR3 is TGTGCCAGCAGCCCGACAGGGGGTAGCACAGATACGCAGTATTTT. This sequence encodes CASSPTGGSTDTQYF. The chain combines TRBV7-9 with TRBJ2-3; 9 bases are a match to TRBD1. The germline V gene encodes CDR1 SEHNR and CDR2 FQNEAQ (reference sequence). The CDR3 is 15 residues long. The trim removed 5 bases at V and 0 bases at J, leaving 3 bases unmatched. The full variable domain, with the rest looked up from reference TRBV7-9 and TRBJ2-3, is DTGVSQNPRHKITKRGQNVTFRCDPISEHNRLYWYRQTLGQGPEFLTYFQNEAQLEKSRLLSDRFSAERPKGSFSTLEIQRTEQGDSAMYLCASSPTGGSTDTQYFGPGTRLTVL.

This chain joins TRBV15 and TRBJ2-3; D is possibly TRBD2 (6 bases). CDR3 length: 16 residues. The germline V and J ends were trimmed by 3 bases and 0 bases, with 13 bases remaining between them. CDR1 LNHNV and CDR2 YYDKDF come from the germline V gene (reference sequence). CDR3 nucleotide sequence: TGTGCCACCAGCAGTCCGGGGGTCCCTAGCACAGATACGCAGTATTTT. It encodes CATSSPGVPSTDTQYF.